The source of this T cell receptor beta chain is a study of siplizumab effects on memory and regulatory T cells. The CDR3 totals 13 residues. Germline V gene data show CDR1 as SNHLY and CDR2 as FYNNEI. V was shortened by 6 bases and J by 3 bases, with 9 bases between the two germline ends. Some clones are missing from TCRdb's copy, which holds only in-frame ones; the method was immunoSEQ multiplex PCR. Of 55,000 to 65,000 clones in the sample, 95% to 98% were seen once. The chain recombines TRBV2 with TRBJ2-1; D not certain. This TCR came from a human donor in good health. Sequenced sample: naive CD8+ T cells sorted from blood. The CDR3 is CASSEDRYNEQFF. The CDR3, as DNA: TGTGCCAGCAGCGAGGACCGCTACAATGAGCAGTTCTTC.